A selection of T cell receptor beta chains follows, all from one sample in a study of cytomegalovirus exposure and HLA in healthy donors. TCRdb's table, derived via immunoSEQ multiplex PCR, lists solely in-frame clones and lacks some. This sample has around 150,000 clones, with more than 75% found just once. Sequencing used PBMCs. Receptors were obtained from a man between 18 and 35 years old in good health and CMV-seropositive. The CDR3 runs from the conserved cysteine through the conserved F or W. D genes are given only for firm matches. A row's size may be missing; if present it is once, few, many or a size class.

D	V	size	J	CDR3	DNA
-	TRBV19	-	TRBJ1-1	CASSIGLTEAFF	TGTGCCAGTAGTATAGGACTGACTGAAGCTTTCTTT
-	TRBV5-4	few	TRBJ2-3	CASSLEPRGATDTQYF	TGTGCCAGCAGCTTGGAGCCCCGGGGGGCAACAGATACGCAGTATTTT
-	TRBV19	few	TRBJ1-1	CASSPGLGRVNTEAFF	TGTGCCAGTAGTCCGGGACTCGGGAGGGTGAACACTGAAGCTTTCTTT
-	TRBV9	-	TRBJ2-1	CASSPGLEQFF	TGTGCCAGCAGCCCCGGACTGGAGCAGTTCTTC
TRBD1	TRBV19	-	TRBJ2-2	CASSDRVWDTGELFF	TGTGCCAGTAGTGACAGGGTATGGGACACCGGGGAGCTGTTTTTT
-	TRBV6-4	once	TRBJ1-1	CASSDHEKESPTEAFF	TGTGCCAGCAGTGACCACGAGAAAGAAAGTCCCACTGAAGCTTTCTTT
-	TRBV5-1	-	TRBJ2-3	CASSGRYTQYF	TGCGCCAGCAGCGGCAGGTATACGCAGTATTTT
-	TRBV28	-	TRBJ1-2	CASSSPGGRHGYTF	TGTGCCAGCAGTTCCCCGGGGGGACGTCATGGCTACACCTTC
-	TRBV7-7	-	TRBJ1-5	CASSLERLSNQPQHF	TGTGCCAGCAGCTTAGAGCGGCTTAGCAATCAGCCCCAGCATTTT
-	TRBV10-3	-	TRBJ1-1	CAGGATNTEAFF	TGTGCCGGGGGGGCCACGAACACTGAAGCTTTCTTT
-	TRBV11-3	-	TRBJ2-2	CASSRDRLNTGELFF	TGTGCCAGCAGCCGCGACAGGCTGAACACCGGGGAGCTGTTTTTT
TRBD2	TRBV9	-	TRBJ2-5	CASSSRTSGGETQYF	TGTGCCAGCAGCTCCCGTACTAGCGGGGGTGAGACCCAGTACTTC
TRBD1	TRBV29-1	-	TRBJ2-1	CSGVRDSPYNEQFF	TGCAGTGGGGTCCGGGACAGCCCCTACAATGAGCAGTTCTTC
-	TRBV5-1	-	TRBJ2-5	CASSWSRGKETQYF	TGCGCCAGCAGCTGGTCCAGGGGAAAGGAGACCCAGTACTTC
-	TRBV9	once	TRBJ2-7	CASSRGPWEQYF	TGTGCCAGCAGCAGGGGCCCCTGGGAGCAGTACTTC
TRBD2	TRBV7-2	once	TRBJ2-7	CASSLAGGAYEQYF	TGTGCCAGCAGCCTAGCGGGAGGCGCCTACGAGCAGTACTTC
-	TRBV14	-	TRBJ2-7	CASSYSWGHPTYEQYF	TGTGCCAGCAGCTACAGTTGGGGACACCCCACCTACGAGCAGTACTTC
-	TRBV5-1	-	TRBJ2-7	CASSLNRVEVGEQYF	TGCGCCAGCAGCTTAAACAGGGTCGAGGTCGGCGAGCAGTACTTC
-	TRBV6-5	-	TRBJ2-3	CASSYSITGTDTQYF	TGTGCCAGCAGTTACTCGATCACTGGCACAGATACGCAGTATTTT
TRBD1	TRBV29-1	-	TRBJ1-2	CSVEDRDRDLYGYTF	TGCAGCGTTGAAGACCGGGACAGGGACCTATATGGCTACACCTTC
-	TRBV2	-	TRBJ1-1	CASSDRRLNTEAFF	TGTGCCAGCAGTGATCGGCGGTTGAACACTGAAGCTTTCTTT
-	TRBV19	-	TRBJ1-5	CASEVQGYSNQPQHF	TGTGCCAGCGAAGTACAGGGATATAGCAATCAGCCCCAGCATTTT
-	TRBV11-2	-	TRBJ2-5	CASSLDRAGGWETQYF	TGTGCCAGCAGCTTAGACCGGGCAGGGGGGTGGGAGACCCAGTACTTC
-	TRBV30	-	TRBJ2-7	CAWSNSGYEQYF	TGTGCCTGGAGTAACTCTGGCTACGAGCAGTACTTC
-	TRBV19	-	TRBJ1-1	CASSNPGVGAFF	TGTGCCAGTAGTAATCCCGGGGTTGGAGCTTTCTTT
TRBD2	TRBV7-2	-	TRBJ2-7	CASSLVWLWLAGIYEQYF	TGTGCCAGCAGCTTAGTATGGTTGTGGCTAGCGGGGATCTACGAGCAGTACTTC